This TCR beta chain was documented in a study of shared clonotypes between healthy human individuals (TCRdb year 2020). For the study in its entirety: A couple of women and three men aged 18 to 49 years were included in the cohort. To increase sequencing depth and limit assay-specific biases, different laboratories used diverse techniques to prepare libraries and sequence TCR repertoires. The study deeply sequenced blood TCR repertoires of five healthy adults to estimate repertoire size and the extent of clonotype sharing between individuals. Leukapheresis yielded between about 0.94 and 8.9 billion PBMCs per donor. For each donor, CD4 naive and CD4 memory were each run on three plates, CD8 naive on two plates, and CD8 memory on one plate.

The V and J ends are trimmed by 7 bases and 6 bases, leaving 10 bases between them. Via the germline V gene, CDR1 is SNHLY and CDR2 FYNNEI. Including cysteine and phenylalanine, the CDR3 has 11 amino acids. Kept here is only the CDR3 DNA, which spans 33 bases and is read in frame from base 1. The donors were healthy, HIV-negative adults who had no recently reported acute infections or vaccinations. Only Caucasian adults living in Nashville, Tennessee, USA were represented among the donors. CD4+ T cells were enriched by magnetic negative selection, after which naive cells were positively selected on CD45RA and the negative fraction was taken as the memory subset. Blood was obtained by leukapheresis, after which PBMCs were separated by Ficoll-Histopaque density gradient centrifugation and cryopreserved in liquid nitrogen vapor phase. Purity and quantity of every magnetically sorted T cell population were checked by analytical flow cytometry. Genomic DNA was isolated from each sorted fraction and quantified by UV absorbance on a Nanodrop 2000c.

The research as a whole found: Incomplete sequencing was indicated by rarefaction of sorted-subset datasets, despite the large sequencing depth. Compared with non-shared clonotypes, the clonotypes found in all four sorted-subset donors had higher generation probabilities. Estimated clonotype richness was generally larger for naive than for memory subsets. When a few donors were compared, the shared fraction of clonotypes was about 5.5% for naive CD4, around 3.5% for naive CD8, about 2.5% for memory CD4, and roughly 0.43% for memory CD8. Sampling was restricted to blood, and TCR repertoires in tissues likely differ from the TCR repertoires found in blood. Because the study included a small number of donors, the genetic and exposure-history diversity represented was limited. Pairwise subsampling led to the expectation that sequencing depth would affect the degree of clonotype sharing among donors.

As for this clone: Its antigen specificity is not known. Base qualities were left out, and no much larger clone turns up one base away.

Using the deep immunoSEQ assay, multiplex PCR amplified TCR CDR3 regions from genomic DNA. For each cell subset, the extracted genomic DNA was distributed evenly across all wells of several immunoSEQ 96-well plates, and each plate served as one replicate. For sorted subsets, approximately 190 ng of genomic DNA, equivalent to some 30,000 T cell genomes, went into each replicate PCR. The purified libraries were quantified using a Qubit 3.0 fluorometer, sized with a Bioanalyzer 2100, and then quantified again using the KAPA Library Quantification kit. Each immunoSEQ 96-well plate was sequenced on its own single-read 150-cycle Illumina NextSeq 550 flow cell. In the original analysis: Because only junctional sequences without quality scores were contained in the immunoSEQ output, filtering matching that applied to full-length reads could not be performed. Sequences were annotated with PyIR, a Python wrapper for IgBLAST v1.9, and V/J genes and CDR3 were assigned using IMGT germline references. Reads were removed for weak V/J assignments (E-value above 1e-6), missing CDR3, stop codons, out-of-frame junctions, or ambiguous translated residues. A V3J clonotype was defined by an identical inferred V gene, J gene, and CDR3 amino acid sequence. Percentage overlap between repertoires was computed as shared unique clonotypes divided by the size of the smaller repertoire. Richness of each repertoire was evaluated using RTK rarefaction, the Chao1 estimator, and Recon v2.1 estimates of unobserved clonotypes. For all TCRbeta clonotypes obtained by the gDNA method from a handful of donors, generation probabilities were computed with OLGA. The table comes from immuneACCESS by way of TCRdb, which keeps in-frame sequences with V and J called. Part of the clones is missing from these tables; in studies checked, under half for an unresolved V gene and the rest for unknown reasons. The V and J calls and clone size come from that table; D and trimming were worked out from the DNA. The sample contains under 850,000 clones, roughly 72% of them found a single time. The ten largest clones add up to under 2% of the sample.

Specimen: memory CD4+ T cells sorted from blood. What this sample's cell subset or site label stands for: CD45RA-negative fraction. The chain employs TRBV2 and TRBJ2-7; a confident D gene designation cannot be given. This TCR was sampled from a woman under 40 in good health. Read as DNA, the sequence is TGTGCCAGCAACAAGAGAGTCGAGCAGTACTTC. This sequence encodes CASNKRVEQYF.